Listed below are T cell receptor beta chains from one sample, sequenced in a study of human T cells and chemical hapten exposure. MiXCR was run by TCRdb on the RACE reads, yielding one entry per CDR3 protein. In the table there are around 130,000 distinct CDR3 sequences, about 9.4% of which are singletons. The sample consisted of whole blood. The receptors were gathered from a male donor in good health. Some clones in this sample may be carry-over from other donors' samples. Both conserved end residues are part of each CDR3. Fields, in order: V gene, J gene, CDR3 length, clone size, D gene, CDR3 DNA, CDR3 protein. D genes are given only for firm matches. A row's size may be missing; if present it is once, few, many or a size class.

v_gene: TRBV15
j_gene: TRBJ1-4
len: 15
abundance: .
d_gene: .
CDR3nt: TGTGCCACCAGCTCTCGGCCTACAACTAATGAAAAACTGTTTTTT
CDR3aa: CATSSRPTTNEKLFF

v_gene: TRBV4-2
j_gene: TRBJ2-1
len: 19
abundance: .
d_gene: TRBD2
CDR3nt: TGTGCCAGCAGCCAAGAGGGCCCTAGCGGGAGTCCACTATACAATGAGCAGTTCTTC
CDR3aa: CASSQEGPSGSPLYNEQFF

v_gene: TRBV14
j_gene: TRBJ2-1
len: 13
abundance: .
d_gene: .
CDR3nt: TGTGCCAGCAGCCAAGCTCGCCCGGGGGAGCAGTTCTTC
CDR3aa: CASSQARPGEQFF

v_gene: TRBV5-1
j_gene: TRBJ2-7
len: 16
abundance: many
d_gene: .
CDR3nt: TGCGCCAGCAGCTCGGGACCTTTGGCGCGAGGTTTCGAGCAGTACTTC
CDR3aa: CASSSGPLARGFEQYF

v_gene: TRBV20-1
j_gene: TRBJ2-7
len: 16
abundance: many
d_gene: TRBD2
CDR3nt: TGCAGTGCTAGATCCCCTGTTGAGCGGGGGACGGGTGAGCAGTACTTC
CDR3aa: CSARSPVERGTGEQYF

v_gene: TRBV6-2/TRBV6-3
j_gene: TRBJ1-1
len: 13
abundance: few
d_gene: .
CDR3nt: TGTGCCAGCAGAAAACAGGTGAACACTGAAGCTTTCTTT
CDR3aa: CASRKQVNTEAFF

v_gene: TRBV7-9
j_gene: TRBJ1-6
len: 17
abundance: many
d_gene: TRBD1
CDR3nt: TGTGCCAGCAGCTTAGAGGACAGGGTGGGGATTAATTCACCCCTCCACTTT
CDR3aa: CASSLEDRVGINSPLHF

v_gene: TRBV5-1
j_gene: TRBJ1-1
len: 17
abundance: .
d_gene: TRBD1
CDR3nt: TGCGCCAGCAGGCCCCGGGACAGGGGGCCTTGGGGCACTGAAGCTTTCTTT
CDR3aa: CASRPRDRGPWGTEAFF

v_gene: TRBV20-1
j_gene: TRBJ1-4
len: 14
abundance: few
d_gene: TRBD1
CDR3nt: TGCAGTGCTCGAAGGGACAGGGTGGCTGAAAAACTGTTTTTT
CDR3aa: CSARRDRVAEKLFF

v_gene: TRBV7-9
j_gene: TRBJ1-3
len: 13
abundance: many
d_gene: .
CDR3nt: TGTGCCAGCAGCTTAGGAGGGGGAAACACCATATATTTT
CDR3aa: CASSLGGGNTIYF

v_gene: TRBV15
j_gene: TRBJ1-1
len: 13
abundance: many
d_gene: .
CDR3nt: TGTGCCACCAGCAAACGGGGGAACACTGAAGCTTTCTTT
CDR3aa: CATSKRGNTEAFF

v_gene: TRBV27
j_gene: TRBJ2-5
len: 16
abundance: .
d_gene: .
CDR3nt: TGTGCCAGCAGTCCGTCCCTCCAGGGACCCCAAGAGACCCAGTACTTC
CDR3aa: CASSPSLQGPQETQYF

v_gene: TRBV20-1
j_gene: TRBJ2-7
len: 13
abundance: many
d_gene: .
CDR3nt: TGCAGTGCTAGGACAGAGAGCTCCTACGAGCAGTACTTC
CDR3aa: CSARTESSYEQYF

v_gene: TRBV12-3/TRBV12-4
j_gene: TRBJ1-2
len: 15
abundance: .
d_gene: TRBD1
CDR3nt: TGTGCCAGCAGTCGAGTGACAGGGGTCCGCTATGGCTACACCTTC
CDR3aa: CASSRVTGVRYGYTF

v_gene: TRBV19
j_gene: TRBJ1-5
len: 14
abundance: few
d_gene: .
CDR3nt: TGTGCCAGTAAGGGGGGGCCAAGCAATCAGCCCCAGCATTTT
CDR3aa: CASKGGPSNQPQHF